The next 30 T cell receptor beta chains were all read from a single sample in a study of blood T cell repertoires in COVID-19. Here immunoSEQ multiplex PCR was the method, and the copy in TCRdb shows in-frame clones only, minus some. The sample records about 150,000 clones, under 80% being singletons. The sample consisted of peripheral blood. Receptors originate from a man between 60 and 75 years old with acute or convalescent COVID-19.

This rearrangement joins TRBV7-2 to TRBJ2-7; TRBD2 matches 9 bases. This CDR3 is built from 14 residues. Losses at the gene ends were 1 base for V and 3 bases for J; bases not matched to a gene: 1. Germline lookup yields CDR1 SGHTA and CDR2 FQGNSA. CDR3 in DNA: TGTGCCAGCAGCTTAGGCGGGAGGGTCTACGAGCAGTACTTC. This sequence encodes CASSLGGRVYEQYF.

The rearrangement links TRBV18 to TRBJ1-5, with TRBD1 as a possible D gene (5 bases). This CDR3 has 14 amino acids. CDR1 and CDR2 from the germline V gene are KGHSH and LQKENI. Trimming took off 6 bases at V and 4 bases at J, with 13 bases between the two ends. The CDR3 here is CASSLGLGNQPQHF. The CDR3 DNA reads as TGTGCCAGCTCCCTGGGACTTGGGAATCAGCCCCAGCATTTT.

The chain combines TRBV5-1 with TRBJ1-4, with a tentative D call TRBD1 (5 bases). The CDR3 length is 14 residues. Germline lookup yields CDR1 SGHRS and CDR2 YFSETQ. With 2 bases removed from V and 2 bases from J, the gap between germline ends came to 7 bases. The CDR3 loop is CASSFGGTNEKLFF. The CDR3 coding sequence is TGCGCCAGCAGCTTTGGGGGGACTAATGAAAAACTGTTTTTT.

The rearrangement uses TRBV29-1 and TRBJ1-2, with no clear D. The CDR3 has 14 residues. V was clipped by 0 bases and J by 4 bases, with 12 bases between them. Per germline, CDR1 SQVTM and CDR2 ANQGSEA. The CDR3 DNA is TGCAGCGTTGAAGATCCGCTAAATCCCTATGGCTACACCTTC. This gives the protein CSVEDPLNPYGYTF.

The chain employs TRBV7-9 and TRBJ1-4; 7 nucleotides line up with TRBD1. In germline, CDR1 is SEHNR, CDR2 FQNEAQ (reference sequence). V dropped 4 bases and J dropped 8; count of bases not matched to a gene: 10. This CDR3 contains 15 residues. The chain's CDR3 is CASSSKTGFQEKLFF. The CDR3 coding sequence is TGTGCCAGCAGCTCCAAGACAGGGTTTCAGGAAAAACTGTTTTTT.

The V gene is TRBV29-1, the J gene TRBJ2-5; 9 bases are a match to TRBD2. Per the germline V gene, CDR1 is SQVTM and CDR2 is ANQGSEA. Unmatched junction bases numbered 17, after V lost 7 bases and J lost 5 bases. The CDR3 runs 16 residues. The CDR3 is CSATGREGLRRETQYF. CDR3 in DNA: TGCAGCGCCACGGGGCGGGAGGGCCTTCGACGGGAGACCCAGTACTTC.

The DNA of the CDR3 is TGTGCCATTTCCCCGGCGCGGTGGGCAGATACGCAGTATTTT. Its translation is CAISPARWADTQYF. The chain links TRBV6-5 to TRBJ2-3; D call uncertain. This CDR3 has 14 amino acids. Germline CDR1 and CDR2: MNHEY and SVGAGI. Trimming stripped 10 bases from V and 4 bases from J, with 18 bases between.

This clone was counted between two and nine times. The chain uses TRBV7-8 and TRBJ2-1, with 8 bases lining up with TRBD1. The V and J ends lost 1 base and 9 bases, in that order; junction bases with no gene match: 11. Germline CDR1 SGHVS, CDR2 FQNEAQ. The CDR3 loop spans 16 amino acids. The CDR3 sequence: CASSLVGTGLSTEQFF. For the CDR3, the DNA is TGTGCCAGCAGCTTAGTGGGGACAGGACTTTCCACTGAGCAGTTCTTC. The variable domain in full, with the rest retrieved from reference TRBV7-8 and TRBJ2-1, is GAGVSQSPRYKVAKRGQDVALRCDPISGHVSLFWYQQALGQGPEFLTYFQNEAQLDKSGLPSDRFFAERPEGSVSTLKIQRTQQEDSAVYLCASSLVGTGLSTEQFFGPGTRLTVL.

This sequence joins TRBV7-2 and TRBJ1-2; TRBD1 is a possible D gene (5 bases). The CDR3 sequence is 16 residues long. CDR1 is SGHTA, CDR2 FQGNSA, per germline. V was clipped by 1 base and J by 4 bases, with 16 bases between them. The CDR3 reads CASSLGVGAGLYGYTF. The DNA of the CDR3 is TGTGCCAGCAGCTTAGGGGTAGGGGCAGGCCTCTATGGCTACACCTTC.

J is TRBJ1-5 and V is TRBV28; 10 bases line up with TRBD1. V was pared by 9 bases and J by 5 bases, with 7 bases of the junction left unmatched. Per the germline V gene, CDR1 is MDHEN and CDR2 is SYDVKM. The CDR3 loop spans 14 amino acids. DNA of the CDR3: TGTGCCAGTGTGATGGGACAGGGGCATCAGCCCCAGCATTTT. This translates into CASVMGQGHQPQHF.

This chain joins TRBV10-3 and TRBJ2-7, with 7 positions matching TRBD1. The germline gives CDR1 ENHRY, CDR2 SYGVKD. V was clipped by 11 bases and J by 0 bases; unmatched bases: 4. The CDR3 runs 12 residues. The CDR3 DNA follows: TGTGCCGCCCGGGACAGCTCCTACGAGCAGTACTTC. Its protein is CAARDSSYEQYF.

The CDR3 coding sequence is TGTGCCTGGAGCGGTGCGGGGTACAGGCAGCCCCAGCATTTT. Protein sequence: CAWSGAGYRQPQHF. This sequence joins TRBV30 and TRBJ1-5; perhaps TRBD1 as D (5 bases). V was clipped by 3 bases and J by 7 bases, with 16 bases between them. CDR3 length: 14 residues. Germline CDR1 is GTSNPN and CDR2 is SVGIG (reference sequence).

This clone came up a few times. This chain uses TRBV4-2 with TRBJ1-3, with a possible D match to TRBD1 (5 bases). The germline CDR1 and CDR2 sequences are LGHNA and YNFKEQ. CDR3 length equals 14 residues. Trimming pared 8 bases from V and 1 base from J, leaving 12 bases between. CDR3 in amino acids: CASGTGGSGNTIYF. As DNA, the CDR3 is TGTGCCAGCGGAACGGGGGGGTCTGGAAACACCATATATTTT.

V gene TRBV5-4 combines with J gene TRBJ2-1; TRBD2 agrees at 9 bases. Germline V gene sequence: CDR1 SGHNT, CDR2 YYREEE (reference sequence). The CDR3 has 16 amino acids. V gave up 2 bases and J gave up 3 bases; unmatched junction bases: 6. CDR3 protein: CASSLESGRSYNEQFF. The DNA for the CDR3 is TGTGCCAGCAGCTTAGAAAGCGGGAGGAGCTACAATGAGCAGTTCTTC.

The chain recombines TRBV28 with TRBJ1-5; D possibly corresponds to TRBD1 (6 bases). Looked up from germline, CDR1 is MDHEN and CDR2 is SYDVKM. The V and J ends lost 6 bases and 0 bases respectively, with 24 bases between them. The CDR3 loop spans 19 amino acids. As DNA, the CDR3 is TGTGCCAGCAGGACCAGGGGATCTGGGACACGCACTAGCAATCAGCCCCAGCATTTT. It translates to CASRTRGSGTRTSNQPQHF.

The chain carries TRBV6-5 and TRBJ2-3; 12 positions agree with TRBD2. Per the germline V gene, CDR1 is MNHEY and CDR2 is SVGAGI. V gave up 4 bases and J gave up 5 bases; unmatched junction bases: 4. CDR3 size: 15 residues. This chain's CDR3 is CASSSRTSGKDTQYF. The CDR3 DNA is TGTGCCAGCAGTTCACGGACTAGCGGGAAAGATACGCAGTATTTT.

The V and J genes are TRBV3-1 (or the pseudogene TRBV3-2) and TRBJ1-1; 8 nucleotides align to TRBD1. Germline loops: CDR1 LGHDT, CDR2 YNNKEL (reference sequence). With 0 bases clipped from V and 4 bases from J, the junction kept 10 bases outside the gene matches. The CDR3 has 17 amino acids. The CDR3 DNA sequence: TGTGCCAGCAGCCAAGAGGCTCTGACAGGGGTCTCCACTGAAGCTTTCTTT. Amino acids: CASSQEALTGVSTEAFF.

The CDR3 nucleotides are TGCGCCAGCAGCCAATCCCGCAGGGGTAATGAAAAACTGTTTTTT. Protein sequence: CASSQSRRGNEKLFF. V is TRBV4-1 and J is TRBJ1-4; tentatively, D is TRBD1 (6 bases). Germline CDR1 MGHRA, CDR2 YSYEKL. The CDR3 is 15 residues long. The V end was cut by 2 bases, the J end by 4 bases, with 11 bases between.

The chain links TRBV5-1 to TRBJ2-5; 7 bases match TRBD2. The CDR3 covers 15 residues. Trimming at V came to 0 bases and at J to 4 bases, leaving 6 bases not matched to a gene. Germline lookup yields CDR1 SGHRS and CDR2 YFSETQ. The CDR3 region is CASSLAGTKLETQYF. CDR3 sequence (DNA): TGCGCCAGCAGCTTGGCCGGGACTAAACTAGAGACCCAGTACTTC.

This clone was counted only a few times. This rearrangement joins TRBV10-3 to TRBJ1-2; possibly TRBD1 for D (5 bases). Trimming stripped 8 bases from V and 6 bases from J, with 13 bases between. The CDR3 has 12 amino acids. CDR1 and CDR2 from the germline V gene are ENHRY and SYGVKD. The CDR3: CAIGVRDHGYTF. CDR3 in DNA: TGTGCCATCGGGGTCAGGGATCATGGCTACACCTTC.

This clone was seen just once. The chain joins TRBV19 to TRBJ2-2, with 9 positions matching TRBD2. Per germline, CDR1 LNHDA and CDR2 SQIVND (reference sequence). After removal of 1 base from V and 3 bases from J, the junction contained 6 bases not matched to a gene. CDR3 length: 17 residues. The CDR3: CASSIVPLAGHTGELFF. The CDR3 DNA reads TGTGCCAGTAGTATAGTCCCACTAGCGGGCCACACCGGGGAGCTGTTTTTT.

This clone was recorded a few times. This sample includes further DNA sequences coding for the same CDR3. The gene calls are TRBV10-3 and TRBJ2-1, with D possibly being TRBD2 (6 bases). Trimming took off 4 bases at V and 3 bases at J, with 13 bases between the two ends. The CDR3 is 15 amino acids. Germline CDR1 is ENHRY and CDR2 is SYGVKD. CDR3 sequence: CAISGRLDSYNEQFF. CDR3 coding DNA: TGTGCCATCAGTGGCAGACTAGATAGCTACAATGAGCAGTTCTTC.

This clone was counted only a few times. The chain joins TRBV11-2 to TRBJ2-7, with 9 bases lining up with TRBD1. The CDR3 spans 13 residues. Trimming at V came to 2 bases and at J to 11 bases, leaving 7 bases not matched to a gene. Germline CDR1 and CDR2: SGHAT and FQNNGV. The CDR3 sequence: CASSLSGQGLEYF. The CDR3 DNA sequence: TGTGCCAGCAGCTTATCGGGACAGGGTTTGGAGTACTTC.

The V gene is TRBV6-5, the J gene TRBJ2-5, with D unresolved. There are 10 residues in the CDR3. Trimming removed 10 bases at V and 5 bases at J, with 8 bases between. CDR1 is MNHEY, CDR2 SVGAGI, per germline. The CDR3 is CATGSETQYF. The CDR3 DNA reads as TGTGCCACCGGTTCGGAGACCCAGTACTTC.

The rearrangement links TRBV7-9 to TRBJ2-1, with 9 bases fitting TRBD1. V gave up 0 bases and J gave up 7 bases; unmatched junction bases: 4. This CDR3 region has 15 residues. The germline V gene has CDR1 SEHNR and CDR2 FQNEAQ (reference sequence). Written as DNA, the CDR3 is TGTGCCAGCAGCTTAGCGATGGACAGGGGAAATGAGCAGTTCTTC. Protein sequence: CASSLAMDRGNEQFF. Full variable domain (missing parts from reference TRBV7-9 and TRBJ2-1): DTGVSQNPRHKITKRGQNVTFRCDPISEHNRLYWYRQTLGQGPEFLTYFQNEAQLEKSRLLSDRFSAERPKGSFSTLEIQRTEQGDSAMYLCASSLAMDRGNEQFFGPGTRLTVL.

This clone occurred a few times. The rearrangement links TRBV9 to TRBJ1-4; 7 nucleotides match TRBD1. Germline V gene sequence: CDR1 SGDLS, CDR2 YYNGEE. The CDR3 consists of 15 residues. After removal of 2 bases from V and 8 bases from J, the junction contained 9 bases not matched to a gene. For the CDR3, the DNA is TGTGCCAGCAGCGTTCGAGACAGGGAGGTAGAAAAACTGTTTTTT. It translates to CASSVRDREVEKLFF.

V gene TRBV5-1 combines with J gene TRBJ2-5, with TRBD1 as a possible D gene (6 bases). Germline values: CDR1 SGHRS, CDR2 YFSETQ. This CDR3 spans 13 amino acids. The V gene lost 5 bases and the J gene lost 1 base, with 9 bases spanning the gap. The CDR3 spells CASRRDTQETQYF. The CDR3 coding sequence is TGCGCCAGCAGAAGGGACACCCAAGAGACCCAGTACTTC. Full variable domain (rest looked up from reference TRBV5-1 and TRBJ2-5): KAGVTQTPRYLIKTRGQQVTLSCSPISGHRSVSWYQQTPGQGLQFLFEYFSETQRNKGNFPGRFSGRQFSNSRSEMNVSTLELGDSALYLCASRRDTQETQYFGPGTRLLVL.

The J gene is TRBJ1-1, the V gene TRBV6-5, with D perhaps matching TRBD1 (5 bases). Trimming removed 10 bases at V and 1 base at J, with 13 bases between. This CDR3 is 13 amino acids long. Germline CDR1 reads MNHEY; CDR2 reads SVGAGI. CDR3 in DNA: TGTGCCACGAGGCTAGGACAGAACACTGAAGCTTTCTTT. The encoded protein is CATRLGQNTEAFF.

V is TRBV9 and J is TRBJ2-3; D remains unclear. This CDR3 is built from 15 residues. Per germline, CDR1 SGDLS and CDR2 YYNGEE. Trimming removed 3 bases at V and 2 bases at J, with 13 bases between. Here the CDR3 reads CASSARGGSTDTQYF. In DNA form, the CDR3 reads TGTGCCAGCAGCGCCCGAGGCGGTTCCACAGATACGCAGTATTTT.

This chain joins TRBV6-5 and TRBJ2-7, with 13 positions matching TRBD2. The CDR3 has 16 residues. After removal of 4 bases from V and 3 bases from J, the junction contained 6 bases not matched to a gene. Per the germline V gene, CDR1 is MNHEY and CDR2 is SVGAGI. CDR3 protein: CASSSSRTSGGYEQYF. The CDR3 bases are TGTGCCAGCAGTTCCAGCAGGACTAGCGGGGGCTACGAGCAGTACTTC.